This TCR beta chain derives from a study of T cells in Graves' hyperthyroidism and ophthalmopathy. TCR beta CDR3 regions were amplified from RNA transcripts. First-round RT-PCR of the TCR CDR3 relied on the HTBI primer set. Each CDR3 protein gets one entry after TCRdb re-called the multiplex PCR reads with MiXCR. This sample carries nearly 750,000 distinct CDR3 sequences, about 35% of them seen once, and the ten largest clones take roughly 30%. J lost 3 bases, V lost 0 bases, and 13 bases had no gene match. CDR3 length: 18 amino acids. Germline V gives CDR1 SGHRS, CDR2 YFSETQ. This chain joins TRBV5-1 and TRBJ2-7, with TRBD1 identical over 9 bases. The sample was blood. The sequence was obtained from a woman aged 40 to 50 with Graves' hyperthyroidism. For the CDR3, the DNA is TGCGCCAGCAGCTTGGTTGGAGGCGACAGGGGGTTTGTCTACGAGCAGTACTTC. Protein product: CASSLVGGDRGFVYEQYF. The full variable domain, with the rest looked up from reference TRBV5-1 and TRBJ2-7, is KAGVTQTPRYLIKTRGQQVTLSCSPISGHRSVSWYQQTPGQGLQFLFEYFSETQRNKGNFPGRFSGRQFSNSRSEMNVSTLELGDSALYLCASSLVGGDRGFVYEQYFGPGTRLTVT.